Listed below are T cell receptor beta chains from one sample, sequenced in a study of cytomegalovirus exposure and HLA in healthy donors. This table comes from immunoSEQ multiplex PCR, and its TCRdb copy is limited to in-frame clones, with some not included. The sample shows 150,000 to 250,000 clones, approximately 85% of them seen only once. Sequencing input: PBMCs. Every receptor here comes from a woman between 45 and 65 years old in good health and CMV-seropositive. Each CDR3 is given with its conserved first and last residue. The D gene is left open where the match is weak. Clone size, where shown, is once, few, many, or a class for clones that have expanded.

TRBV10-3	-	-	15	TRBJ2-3	TGTGCCATCAGTGATGGGGGCGGGAGTGTAGATACGCAGTATTTT	CAISDGGGSVDTQYF
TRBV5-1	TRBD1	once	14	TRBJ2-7	TGCGCCAGTAGGTCGGAGGACAGGTCCTACGAGCAGTACTTC	CASRSEDRSYEQYF
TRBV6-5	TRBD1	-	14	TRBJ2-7	TGTGCCAGCAGTGGGACAGGGAGCTCCTACGAGCAGTACTTC	CASSGTGSSYEQYF
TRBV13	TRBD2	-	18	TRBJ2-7	TGTGCCAGCAGCCCCCGAGGAGTACCACTAGCGGGAGTCTACGAGCAGTACTTC	CASSPRGVPLAGVYEQYF
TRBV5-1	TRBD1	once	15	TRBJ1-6	TGCGCCAGCAGCTTCTCACAGGGGCGGGAATCACCCCTCCACTTT	CASSFSQGRESPLHF
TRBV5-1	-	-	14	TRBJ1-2	TGCGCCAGCAGCCTTTCGACACCTAACTATGGCTACACCTTC	CASSLSTPNYGYTF
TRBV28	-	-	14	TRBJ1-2	TGTGCCAGCAGTTTGGGGCGGTCACTATATGGCTACACCTTC	CASSLGRSLYGYTF
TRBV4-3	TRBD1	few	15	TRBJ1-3	TGCGCCAGCAGCGAAGGACAGGCTTCTGGAAACACCATATATTTT	CASSEGQASGNTIYF
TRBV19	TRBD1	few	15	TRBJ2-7	TGTGCCAGTAGTATCCTTCGGGGACAGAACTACGAGCAGTACTTC	CASSILRGQNYEQYF
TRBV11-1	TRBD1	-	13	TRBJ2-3	TGTGCCAGCAGCGAGACAGGGCTAGATACGCAGTATTTT	CASSETGLDTQYF
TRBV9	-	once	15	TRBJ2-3	TGTGCCAGCAGCCCTTACGGGTTGAGCACAGATACGCAGTATTTT	CASSPYGLSTDTQYF
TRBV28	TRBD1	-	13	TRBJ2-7	TGTGCCAGCAGGGGGCACGATGGGACAGCGCAGTACTTC	CASRGHDGTAQYF
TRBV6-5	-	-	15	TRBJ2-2	TGTGCCAGCAGTTACGGGGTGGGGGGGCAGTGGGAGCTGTTTTTT	CASSYGVGGQWELFF
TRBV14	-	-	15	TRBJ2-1	TGTGCCAGCAGCGACTCTAGGCCCCCCTACAATGAGCAGTTCTTC	CASSDSRPPYNEQFF
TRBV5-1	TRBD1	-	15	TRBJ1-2	TGCGCCAGCAGCTTGAGCTGGACAGGGCCCCGAGGCTACACCTTC	CASSLSWTGPRGYTF
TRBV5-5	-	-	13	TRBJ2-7	TGTGCCAGCAGCTTGGGGGGCGGTTACGAGCAGTACTTC	CASSLGGGYEQYF